These T cell receptor beta chains were read from a single sample in a study of blood T cell repertoires in COVID-19. Using immunoSEQ multiplex PCR, the repertoire was profiled, and TCRdb retains in-frame clones only, with some absent. The data contain roughly 340,000 clones, about 88% of them singletons. Sequencing was done on a sample of peripheral blood. The receptors derive from an older woman with COVID-19, enrolled during active disease. The CDR3 runs from the conserved cysteine through the conserved F or W. The D gene is left open where the match is weak. The size entry is marked missing in some rows and otherwise reads once, few, many or a size class.

D gene	clone size	V gene	J gene	CDR3 protein	CDR3 DNA
-	-	TRBV19	TRBJ1-1	CASSIPRGRGTEAFF	TGTGCCAGTAGTATTCCCAGGGGTCGCGGCACTGAAGCTTTCTTT
TRBD2	-	TRBV10-3	TRBJ2-3	CATKAGGGDTQYF	TGTGCCACCAAAGCGGGGGGCGGTGATACGCAGTATTTT
TRBD1	-	TRBV30	TRBJ1-4	CAWDPTGPNEKLFF	TGTGCCTGGGACCCGACAGGGCCAAATGAAAAACTGTTTTTT
TRBD1	-	TRBV6-5	TRBJ1-3	CASSSSQGEGNTIYF	TGTGCCAGCAGTTCCTCACAGGGGGAAGGAAACACCATATATTTT
-	-	TRBV2	TRBJ2-1	CASIVDRSYNEQFF	TGTGCCAGCATCGTAGACAGGTCTTACAATGAGCAGTTCTTC
TRBD1	-	TRBV19	TRBJ1-2	CASSIETGGRYGYTF	TGTGCCAGTAGTATAGAGACAGGGGGCCGGTATGGCTACACCTTC
TRBD1	-	TRBV5-1	TRBJ1-3	CASSETGGPGNTIYF	TGCGCCAGCAGCGAAACAGGGGGGCCTGGAAACACCATATATTTT
-	-	TRBV4-1	TRBJ2-3	CASSPAGTTTDTQYF	TGCGCCAGCAGCCCCGCGGGGACCACCACAGATACGCAGTATTTT
TRBD2	-	TRBV27	TRBJ2-1	CASSSVAGGYNEQFF	TGTGCCAGCAGTTCCGTAGCGGGGGGATACAATGAGCAGTTCTTC
TRBD1	-	TRBV24-1	TRBJ1-2	CATSDPSQGGGYTF	TGTGCCACCAGTGATCCGTCCCAGGGGGGTGGCTACACCTTC
TRBD1	-	TRBV10-3	TRBJ1-1	CAISRGEDTEAFF	TGTGCCATCAGCAGGGGGGAGGACACTGAAGCTTTCTTT
-	-	TRBV10-1	TRBJ2-1	CASSKSVYNEQFF	TGCGCCAGCAGTAAGAGTGTCTACAATGAGCAGTTCTTC
-	-	TRBV6-5	TRBJ2-5	CASSLLAGTQYF	TGTGCCAGCAGTTTATTAGCTGGGACCCAGTACTTC
TRBD1	once	TRBV28	TRBJ2-3	CASTSGQRADTQYF	TGTGCCAGCACCTCGGGACAGCGCGCAGATACGCAGTATTTT
-	-	TRBV7-8	TRBJ1-2	CASSLVERRDYGYTF	TGTGCCAGCAGCTTAGTGGAAAGACGGGACTATGGCTACACCTTC
TRBD1	-	TRBV18	TRBJ1-1	CASSSGQGRAEAFF	TGTGCCAGCTCATCGGGACAGGGAAGAGCTGAAGCTTTCTTT
-	-	TRBV7-3	TRBJ2-6	CASSPRDSRSSGANVLTF	TGTGCCAGCAGCCCCCGCGACAGCCGGTCCTCTGGGGCCAACGTCCTGACTTTC
-	-	TRBV6-6	TRBJ1-4	CATGANEKLFF	TGTGCCACCGGGGCTAATGAAAAACTGTTTTTT
TRBD1	-	TRBV5-1	TRBJ1-1	CASSPRTGTGSTEAFF	TGCGCCAGCAGCCCCCGTACCGGGACAGGGTCCACTGAAGCTTTCTTT
TRBD1	-	TRBV5-4	TRBJ2-5	CASRLRGPGETQYF	TGTGCCAGCAGACTAAGGGGGCCGGGAGAGACCCAGTACTTC
TRBD1	-	TRBV5-1	TRBJ1-2	CASSLGQGADGYTF	TGCGCCAGCAGCTTGGGACAGGGGGCAGATGGCTACACCTTC
-	-	TRBV4-3	TRBJ2-7	CASSQETESSYEQYF	TGCGCCAGCAGCCAAGAAACGGAGTCCAGCTACGAGCAGTACTTC
TRBD2	-	TRBV5-4	TRBJ2-3	CASSLAGDTDTQYF	TGTGCCAGCAGCTTAGCGGGGGACACAGATACGCAGTATTTT
-	-	TRBV6-6	TRBJ2-4	CASSPLRGAKNIQYF	TGTGCCAGCAGCCCTCTCAGGGGAGCCAAAAACATTCAGTACTTC
TRBD1	-	TRBV7-2	TRBJ1-3	CASSFARDRTGNTIYF	TGTGCCAGCAGCTTCGCCCGGGACAGGACTGGAAACACCATATATTTT
-	-	TRBV5-1	TRBJ1-1	CASSLVKFQGNTEAFF	TGCGCCAGCAGCTTGGTGAAGTTCCAGGGGAACACTGAAGCTTTCTTT
-	-	TRBV7-8	TRBJ1-5	CASSPGRPGGSNQPQHF	TGTGCCAGCAGCCCCGGGAGGCCAGGAGGTAGCAATCAGCCCCAGCATTTT
TRBD1	-	TRBV19	TRBJ1-5	CASSDTGQGDQPQHF	TGTGCCAGTAGTGATACGGGACAGGGCGATCAGCCCCAGCATTTT
-	-	TRBV6-1	TRBJ2-5	CASSEGAQETQYF	TGTGCCAGCAGTGAAGGGGCCCAAGAGACCCAGTACTTC
-	-	TRBV18	TRBJ1-6	CASSPLALSDSYNSPLHF	TGTGCCAGCTCACCACTGGCCCTCAGTGACTCCTATAATTCACCCCTCCACTTT
TRBD1	-	TRBV6-6	TRBJ1-1	CASSRNVPGQGPMNTEAFF	TGTGCCAGCAGTCGTAATGTGCCGGGACAGGGGCCCATGAACACTGAAGCTTTCTTT
TRBD1	-	TRBV6-4	TRBJ1-6	CARKGQGIYNSPLHF	TGTGCCAGAAAGGGACAGGGGATCTATAATTCACCCCTCCACTTT
-	-	TRBV6-5	TRBJ1-2	CASSYGGLRGDGYTF	TGTGCCAGCAGTTACGGTGGACTACGTGGAGACGGCTACACCTTC
-	-	TRBV4-3	TRBJ1-2	CASSQDPQVYGYTF	TGCGCCAGCAGCCAAGATCCACAGGTTTATGGCTACACCTTC
TRBD1	-	TRBV6-1	TRBJ2-7	CASSDAVGTGEYEQYF	TGTGCCAGCAGTGATGCCGTCGGGACAGGGGAATACGAGCAGTACTTC
-	few	TRBV12-3/TRBV12-4	TRBJ1-2	CASTRQNYGYTF	TGTGCCAGCACACGACAGAACTATGGCTACACCTTC
-	-	TRBV29-1	TRBJ1-1	CSVEYIYTEAFF	TGCAGCGTTGAATATATATACACTGAAGCTTTCTTT
TRBD1	-	TRBV7-7	TRBJ1-6	CASSLERQGLGSPLHF	TGTGCCAGCAGCCTCGAGAGACAGGGGTTGGGTTCACCCCTCCACTTT
TRBD1	-	TRBV27	TRBJ1-4	CASSRQGVDEKLFF	TGTGCCAGCAGCCGACAGGGAGTTGATGAAAAACTGTTTTTT
-	-	TRBV27	TRBJ2-1	CASKHAYNEQFF	TGTGCCAGCAAACACGCCTACAATGAGCAGTTCTTC
TRBD1	-	TRBV4-1	TRBJ1-1	CASSQDKQGARYTEAFF	TGCGCCAGCAGCCAAGATAAACAGGGGGCGCGGTACACTGAAGCTTTCTTT
TRBD1	many	TRBV2	TRBJ2-7	CASRERGGGNEQYF	TGTGCCAGCAGGGAGCGAGGGGGCGGTAACGAGCAGTACTTC
TRBD1	once	TRBV2	TRBJ2-7	CASSLGQGTYEQYF	TGTGCCAGCAGCCTCGGACAGGGGACATACGAGCAGTACTTC